Shown below are 24 T cell receptor beta chains from a single sample sequenced in a study of OX40 agonist ivuxolimab in advanced cancers. The assay was immunoSEQ multiplex PCR, and TCRdb's table has in-frame clones only and misses some. The sample has about 64,000 clones, approximately 90% seen once; the top ten hold less than 0.55%. The sequences come from CD4+ or CD8+ T cells sorted from blood, collected in a trial of the OX40 agonist ivuxolimab. These TCRs come from an adult with an advanced solid tumor such as melanoma, head and neck, liver or kidney cancer.

The chain recombines TRBV6-6 with TRBJ2-7; TRBD1 matches at 9 bases. Germline CDR1 is MNHNY and CDR2 is SVGAGI (reference sequence). The CDR3 spans 14 residues. Trimming cost V 4 bases and J 4 bases; bases outside gene matches: 5. In DNA, the CDR3 is TGTGCCAGCAGTTTTGCGGACAGGGGTTACGAGCAGTACTTC. This codes for CASSFADRGYEQYF.

The chain carries TRBV6-5 and TRBJ2-7; D uncertain. Looked up from germline, CDR1 is MNHEY and CDR2 is SVGAGI. Between the trimmed V and J ends, which lost 6 bases and 2 bases, there was a span of 5 bases. The CDR3 loop spans 11 amino acids. As DNA, the CDR3 is TGTGCCAGCAGAGGTCCCTACGAGCAGTACTTC. Amino acids: CASRGPYEQYF.

The V gene is TRBV6-5, the J gene TRBJ1-6, with 7 bases aligning to TRBD1. The CDR3 extends over 15 amino acids. Germline trimming cut 4 bases from V and 5 bases from J; bases unmatched to any gene: 5. The germline V gene has CDR1 MNHEY and CDR2 SVGAGI. The CDR3 region is CASSLGQDNNSPLHF. Here the CDR3 DNA reads TGTGCCAGCAGTTTAGGACAGGACAATAATTCACCCCTCCACTTT.

The CDR3 sequence: CAWSGRSTYEQYF. DNA of the CDR3: TGTGCCTGGAGTGGCAGGAGTACCTACGAGCAGTACTTC. The V gene is TRBV30, the J gene TRBJ2-7; D is undetermined. Trimming pared 1 base from V and 2 bases from J, leaving 9 bases between. The CDR3 length is 13 residues. From germline, CDR1 is GTSNPN and CDR2 SVGIG (reference sequence).

The genes are TRBV7-9 and TRBJ2-4; 8 positions match TRBD1. Germline trimming cut 5 bases from V and 3 bases from J; bases unmatched to any gene: 6. Germline CDR1 reads SEHNR; CDR2 reads FQNEAQ (reference sequence). The CDR3 spans 15 residues. DNA of the CDR3: TGTGCCAGCAGCAACAGGGGGTTTGACAAAAACATTCAGTACTTC. Translating it yields CASSNRGFDKNIQYF.

Of note for this clone: An end of the junction does not agree with germline; a read error may underlie this. The rearrangement uses TRBV11-2 and TRBJ2-7; D not certain. The CDR3 covers 14 residues. The germline gives CDR1 SGHAT, CDR2 FQNNGV. The CDR3 loop is CASSFTTGDYAQYF. The CDR3 nucleotides are TGTGCCAGCAGTTTTACTACTGGGGATTACGCGCAGTACTTC.

CDR3 nucleotide sequence: TGTGCCAGCAGTTCCGTCGGGCAGCTATACGAGCAGTACTTC. This sequence encodes CASSSVGQLYEQYF. The V gene is TRBV6-6, the J gene TRBJ2-7; D ambiguous. Germline V gene lookup returns CDR1 MNHNY and CDR2 SVGAGI (reference sequence). Trimming pared 4 bases from V and 4 bases from J, leaving 14 bases between. This CDR3 is 14 amino acids long.

CDR3 in DNA: TGTGCCAGCAGCTTGGTCTCGGCAGGGGGTCCGTCCGGGAATGAGCAGTTCTTC. Translating gives CASSLVSAGGPSGNEQFF. The chain recombines TRBV7-2 with TRBJ2-1; the match to TRBD1 covers 7 bases. V lost 3 bases and J lost 7; bases outside the gene matches: 18. The CDR3 contains 18 residues. CDR1 is SGHTA, CDR2 FQGNSA, per germline. The full variable domain, rest sourced from reference TRBV7-2 and TRBJ2-1, is GAGVSQSPSNKVTEKGKDVELRCDPISGHTALYWYRQSLGQGLEFLIYFQGNSAPDKSGLPSDRFSAERTGGSVSTLTIQRTQQEDSAVYLCASSLVSAGGPSGNEQFFGPGTRLTVL.

J is TRBJ2-5 and V is TRBV5-1; maybe TRBD2 (7 bases). The germline V and J ends were trimmed by 2 bases and 1 base, with 15 bases remaining between them. Germline V gene lookup returns CDR1 SGHRS and CDR2 YFSETQ. The CDR3 consists of 16 residues. In DNA form, the CDR3 reads TGCGCCAGCAGCTTTGGACTAGGACAGAGCCAAGAGACCCAGTACTTC. Its translation is CASSFGLGQSQETQYF.

This sequence joins TRBV11-3 and TRBJ2-1; D unresolved. The length of the CDR3 is 12 residues. V was trimmed by 2 bases and J by 8 bases, leaving 7 bases between them. CDR1 and CDR2 from the germline V gene are SGHNT and YENEEA. The CDR3 sequence: CASSLRYHEQFF. The DNA for the CDR3 is TGTGCCAGCAGCTTAAGGTACCATGAGCAGTTCTTC.

The chain employs TRBV28 and TRBJ1-2, with D perhaps matching TRBD1 (5 bases). V was pared by 2 bases and J by 4 bases, with 8 bases between. This CDR3 is 13 amino acids long. Germline V gives CDR1 MDHEN, CDR2 SYDVKM. CDR3 DNA sequence: TGTGCCAGCAGTTTACGGGGGACCTATGGCTACACCTTC. Translating gives CASSLRGTYGYTF.

The rearrangement uses TRBV7-2 and TRBJ1-4; weak D call: TRBD1 (5 bases). This CDR3 is 13 amino acids long. Trimming removed 2 bases from V and 8 bases from J, with 9 bases in between. CDR1 is SGHTA and CDR2 is FQGNSA in the germline V gene. Here the CDR3 DNA reads TGTGCCAGCAGCTTACAGGGTTGGGAAAAACTGTTTTTT. It encodes CASSLQGWEKLFF.

The gene calls are TRBV6-4 and TRBJ1-2, with D possibly TRBD1 on 6 matching bases. Per the germline V gene, CDR1 is MRHNA and CDR2 is SNTAGT. Between the trimmed V and J ends, which lost 5 bases and 6 bases, there was a span of 13 bases. The CDR3 covers 13 residues. CDR3: CASSPSQGHGYTF. The DNA for the CDR3 is TGTGCCAGCAGTCCCTCACAGGGACATGGCTACACCTTC.

V gene TRBV4-3 combines with J gene TRBJ2-5; 14 bases map to TRBD2. V was clipped by 0 bases and J by 5 bases; unmatched bases: 11. The CDR3 has 19 amino acids. Germline V CDR1 and CDR2: LGHNA, YSLEER. CDR3 coding DNA: TGCGCCAGCAGCCAAGATCGGGGGACTAGCGGGAGTGGAGTGGAGACCCAGTACTTC. Translated, it gives CASSQDRGTSGSGVETQYF.

J is TRBJ1-2 and V is TRBV4-1; 11 bases map to TRBD1. Trimming at V came to 3 bases and at J to 8 bases, leaving 5 bases not matched to a gene. The germline gives CDR1 MGHRA, CDR2 YSYEKL. The CDR3 is 14 residues long. As DNA, the CDR3 is TGCGCCAGCAGCCACGGACAGGGGGCAAGAGGCTACACCTTC. Residues: CASSHGQGARGYTF.

The CDR3 sequence: CASSLTSVADTQYF. CDR3 nucleotides: TGTGCCAGCAGCTTAACTAGCGTCGCAGATACGCAGTATTTT. The gene calls are TRBV7-8 and TRBJ2-3, with 7 bases aligning to TRBD2. V shed 2 bases and J 4 bases; nucleotides not matched to a gene: 3. The germline V gene encodes CDR1 SGHVS and CDR2 FQNEAQ. The CDR3 extends over 14 amino acids.

The chain has TRBV5-6 and TRBJ2-3; D ambiguous. This CDR3 comprises 13 residues. Germline assignment: CDR1 SGHDT and CDR2 YYEEEE. Trimming removed 1 base at V and 7 bases at J, with 10 bases between. CDR3 in amino acids: CASSLPGSYTQYF. The CDR3 DNA reads as TGTGCCAGCAGCTTGCCTGGATCATATACGCAGTATTTT.

This chain connects TRBV18 to TRBJ2-5, with no clear D. The CDR3 is 14 amino acids. The ends were cut back, 3 bases at V and 0 bases at J, with 8 bases in the middle. Germline V CDR1 and CDR2: KGHSH, LQKENI. CDR3 in DNA: TGTGCCAGCTCACCCGGAACTGACCAAGAGACCCAGTACTTC. Amino acids: CASSPGTDQETQYF.

The genes are TRBV15 and TRBJ2-5; D may be TRBD1 (6 bases). The length of the CDR3 is 14 residues. Trimming took 0 bases from V and 5 from J, leaving 10 bases between them. From germline, CDR1 is LNHNV and CDR2 YYDKDF (reference sequence). The CDR3 protein is CATSREYRVETQYF. CDR3 bases: TGTGCCACCAGCAGAGAATACAGGGTTGAGACCCAGTACTTC.

The chain carries TRBV5-1 and TRBJ1-1; maybe TRBD1 (5 bases). This CDR3 contains 15 residues. Germline V CDR1 and CDR2: SGHRS, YFSETQ. The germline V and J ends were trimmed by 4 bases and 5 bases, with 18 bases remaining between them. The CDR3 DNA reads TGCGCCAGCAGCCCGTTTGGAGGGGATGGGACTGAAGCTTTCTTT. Translation gives CASSPFGGDGTEAFF. Variable domain in full (rest from reference TRBV5-1 and TRBJ1-1): KAGVTQTPRYLIKTRGQQVTLSCSPISGHRSVSWYQQTPGQGLQFLFEYFSETQRNKGNFPGRFSGRQFSNSRSEMNVSTLELGDSALYLCASSPFGGDGTEAFFGQGTRLTVV.

The chain employs TRBV29-1 and TRBJ1-1, with D unclear. CDR1 SQVTM and CDR2 ANQGSEA come from the germline V gene. The CDR3 sequence is 13 residues long. V lost 0 bases and J lost 1, with 6 bases in between. The CDR3 bases are TGCAGCGTTGAAGATCGGCGGAACACTGAAGCTTTCTTT. It codes for CSVEDRRNTEAFF.

This chain connects TRBV15 to TRBJ2-5; TRBD1 matches at 8 bases. The CDR3 totals 15 residues. Germline lookup yields CDR1 LNHNV and CDR2 YYDKDF (reference sequence). V dropped 1 base and J dropped 4; count of bases not matched to a gene: 5. The CDR3 DNA is TGTGCCACCAGCAGAGCTCAGGGGGCGAGAGAGACCCAGTACTTC. It codes for CATSRAQGARETQYF. The full variable domain, with the rest looked up from reference TRBV15 and TRBJ2-5, is DAMVIQNPRYQVTQFGKPVTLSCSQTLNHNVMYWYQQKSSQAPKLLFHYYDKDFNNEADTPDNFQSRRPNTSFCFLDIRSPGLGDTAMYLCATSRAQGARETQYFGPGTRLLVL.

The rearrangement uses TRBV25-1 and TRBJ1-1; D uncertain. The V end was cut by 7 bases, the J end by 0 bases, with 9 bases between. The CDR3 length is 13 residues. Germline assignment: CDR1 MGHDK and CDR2 SYGVNS. DNA of the CDR3: TGTGCCAGCAACTCCTGGATGAACACTGAAGCTTTCTTT. It translates to CASNSWMNTEAFF. The whole variable domain, filled in from reference TRBV25-1 and TRBJ1-1, reads EADIYQTPRYLVIGTGKKITLECSQTMGHDKMYWYQQDPGMELHLIHYSYGVNSTEKGDLSSESTVSRIRTEHFPLTLESARPSHTSQYLCASNSWMNTEAFFGQGTRLTVV.

The chain recombines TRBV14 with TRBJ1-1; the D gene is possibly TRBD1 (5 bases). This CDR3 is built from 14 residues. Germline V gene lookup returns CDR1 SGHDN and CDR2 FVKESK. Between the trimmed V and J ends, which lost 3 bases and 2 bases, there was a span of 10 bases. The CDR3 loop is CASSHRQQNTEAFF. DNA for the CDR3: TGTGCCAGCAGCCATCGACAGCAAAACACTGAAGCTTTCTTT. The variable domain in full, completed from reference TRBV14 and TRBJ1-1, reads EAGVTQFPSHSVIEKGQTVTLRCDPISGHDNLYWYRRVMGKEIKFLLHFVKESKQDESGMPNNRFLAERTGGTYSTLKVQPAELEDSGVYFCASSHRQQNTEAFFGQGTRLTVV.